Included here is one T cell receptor beta chain sequence, with context. Its antigen remains unknown. The data originate from a study of T-cell memory formation after mild COVID-19. The CDR3 has 14 residues. V was shortened by 1 base and J by 5 bases, with 12 bases between the two germline ends. Researchers used 5'RACE with constant-segment primers to make TCR alpha and TCR beta cDNA libraries that carry sample barcodes and UMIs. Via MiXCR, TCRdb re-called the 5' RACE reads, giving one row per CDR3 protein. This sample has a few hundred thousand distinct CDR3 sequences, with roughly 18% found just once. Whole-study findings and limits: Some clones that responded turned up in pre-infection memory, which suggests that cross-reactive memory joined in. CD4/CD8 balance held among clones contracting day 15 to 85, and later expanders leaned CD4+. Mainly CM and EM harbored the contracting CD4+ clones; mainly EMRA harbored the CD8+ ones.

Sample: PBMCs or a T cell subset sorted from them (not recorded which). The receptor was derived from a young man who had mild COVID-19 (a few samples of this study predate the infection). Cell type and time point are not known. V usage is TRBV12-3 or TRBV12-4 and J usage is TRBJ2-7; D perhaps matches TRBD1 (6 bases). The CDR3 DNA reads as TGTGCCAGCAGTTTAGAACAGGGTTTGAACGAGCAGTACTTC. It yields the protein CASSLEQGLNEQYF.